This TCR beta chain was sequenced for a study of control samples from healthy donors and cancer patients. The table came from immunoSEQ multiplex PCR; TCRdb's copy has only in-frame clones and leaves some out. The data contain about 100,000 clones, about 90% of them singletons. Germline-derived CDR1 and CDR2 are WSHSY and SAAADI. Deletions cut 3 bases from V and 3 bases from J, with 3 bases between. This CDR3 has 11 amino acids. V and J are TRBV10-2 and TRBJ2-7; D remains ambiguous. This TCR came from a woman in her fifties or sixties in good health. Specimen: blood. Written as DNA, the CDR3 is TGCGCCAGCAGTGAACTCTACGAGCAGTACGTC. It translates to CASSELYEQYV.